Following are 9 T cell receptor beta chains from one sample sequenced in a study of cytomegalovirus exposure and HLA in healthy donors. Primers included in the PCR were 60 Vbeta and 13 Jbeta primers. Generated by immunoSEQ multiplex PCR, the TCRdb table keeps only in-frame clones and is missing some. This sample has roughly 120,000 clones, with about four fifths found just once. The sample taken for sequencing was PBMCs. These receptors all come from a man aged 35 to 55 in good health and CMV-seronegative.

The chain employs TRBV19 and TRBJ1-3; a possible D gene is TRBD1 (5 bases). V was shortened by 1 base and J by 2 bases, with 9 bases between the two germline ends. Germline V gene data show CDR1 as LNHDA and CDR2 as SQIVND (reference sequence). The CDR3 contains 15 residues. The CDR3 region is CASSIGDSPGNTIYF. CDR3 DNA sequence: TGTGCCAGTAGTATAGGGGACTCTCCTGGAAACACCATATATTTT.

CDR3 DNA: TGTGCCAGCAGTTTTAGCGGGGGGGGGATAGATACGCAGTATTTT. Translated, it gives CASSFSGGGIDTQYF. This sequence joins TRBV28 and TRBJ2-3, with 11 nucleotides matching TRBD2. Germline V lookup: CDR1 MDHEN, CDR2 SYDVKM. The J segment lost 5 bases and the V segment lost 3 bases, leaving 4 bases of the junction unmatched. This CDR3 contains 15 residues.

The rearrangement links TRBV6-1 to TRBJ1-1, with 7 bases aligning to TRBD1. The CDR3 has 15 amino acids. V was pared by 4 bases and J by 4 bases, with 9 bases of the junction left unmatched. Germline V gene sequence: CDR1 MNHNS, CDR2 SASEGT. The CDR3 protein is CASSGTGSGSTEAFF. DNA for the CDR3: TGTGCCAGCAGTGGGACAGGCTCGGGTAGCACTGAAGCTTTCTTT.

The chain is built from TRBV2 and TRBJ1-5, with D tentatively TRBD1 (5 bases). The CDR3 spans 15 residues. Germline CDR1 reads SNHLY; CDR2 reads FYNNEI. V shed 2 bases and J shed 4 bases, with 12 bases lying between them. Here the CDR3 reads CASSERQGQNQPQHF. The CDR3, as DNA: TGTGCCAGCAGTGAAAGGCAGGGTCAGAATCAGCCCCAGCATTTT.

This chain connects TRBV7-2 to TRBJ2-5; 9 nucleotides line up with TRBD1. V lost 6 bases to trimming and J lost 4 bases; unmatched junction nucleotides: 3. Germline CDR1 SGHTA, CDR2 FQGNSA. This CDR3 is built from 13 residues. CDR3: CASRTGGIETQYF. CDR3 DNA: TGTGCCAGCAGAACAGGGGGCATAGAGACCCAGTACTTC. Drawing the rest from reference TRBV7-2 and TRBJ2-5, the complete variable domain is GAGVSQSPSNKVTEKGKDVELRCDPISGHTALYWYRQSLGQGLEFLIYFQGNSAPDKSGLPSDRFSAERTGGSVSTLTIQRTQQEDSAVYLCASRTGGIETQYFGPGTRLLVL.

In DNA, the CDR3 is TGTGCCAGCAGCTTGGGGACAGGACTATCTGGAAACACCATATATTTT. Protein product: CASSLGTGLSGNTIYF. The chain uses TRBV5-5 and TRBJ1-3; TRBD1 matches 7 bases. Germline CDR1 reads SGHKS; CDR2 reads YYEKEE (reference sequence). This CDR3 region has 16 residues. The junction had 4 bases not matched to a gene; V was cut back by 0 bases and J by 1 base.

This rearrangement joins TRBV11-3 to TRBJ2-1, with D possibly TRBD2 on 6 matching bases. Per germline, CDR1 SGHNT and CDR2 YENEEA. Trimming removed 4 bases at V and 3 bases at J, with 16 bases between. The CDR3 runs to 16 residues. The CDR3 nucleotides are TGTGCCAGCAGCTCCCATATAGCGGAAGACTACAATGAGCAGTTCTTC. As protein: CASSSHIAEDYNEQFF.

The chain is built from TRBV7-2 and TRBJ2-7; weak D call: TRBD2 (6 bases). The CDR3 runs to 15 residues. The V and J ends lost 4 bases and 4 bases respectively, with 17 bases between them. Germline V gene data show CDR1 as SGHTA and CDR2 as FQGNSA. CDR3 loop: CASSSRLGGGYEQYF. The CDR3 nucleotides read TGTGCCAGCAGCTCCCGATTGGGGGGAGGATACGAGCAGTACTTC.

The gene calls are TRBV9 and TRBJ1-4; 9 bases align to TRBD1. In germline, CDR1 is SGDLS, CDR2 YYNGEE. This CDR3 region has 16 residues. The junction had 5 bases not matched to a gene; V was cut back by 4 bases and J by 1 base. The CDR3 DNA follows: TGTGCCAGCAGCCTACAGGGACAGGGAACTAATGAAAAACTGTTTTTT. Protein: CASSLQGQGTNEKLFF.